This TCR beta chain was observed in a study of tumor T cells in aggressive B-cell lymphoma. Libraries were prepared by immunoSEQ multiplex PCR; TCRdb keeps only in-frame clonotypes and omits some of them. This table has about 1,500 clones, roughly 89% appearing once. Per the germline V gene, CDR1 is SGDLS and CDR2 is YYNGEE. Trimming pared 0 bases from V and 5 bases from J, leaving 11 bases between. The CDR3 has 14 residues. J is TRBJ2-5 and V is TRBV9, with D possibly matching TRBD1 (5 bases). The specimen sequenced was tumor tissue. The source is an adult with diffuse large B cell lymphoma. The CDR3 loop is CASSVAGLGETQYF. DNA for the CDR3: TGTGCCAGCAGCGTAGCAGGGCTGGGGGAGACCCAGTACTTC.